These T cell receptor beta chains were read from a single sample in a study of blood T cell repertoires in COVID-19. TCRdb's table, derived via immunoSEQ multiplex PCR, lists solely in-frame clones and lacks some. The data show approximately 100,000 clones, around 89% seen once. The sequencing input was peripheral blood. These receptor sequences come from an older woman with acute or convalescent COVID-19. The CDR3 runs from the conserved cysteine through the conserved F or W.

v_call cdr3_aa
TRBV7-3 CASSQLAGDNIQYF
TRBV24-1 CATSDSTGLTGKTQYF
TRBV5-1 CASRRELAGGGLSYSEQFF
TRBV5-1 CASSLQGTGGEKLFF
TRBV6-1 CASSEFPGQPQHF
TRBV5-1 CASSNQDRGAGNTIYF
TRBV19 CASAHTRASGANVLTF
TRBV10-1 CASSERGVTEAFF
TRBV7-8 CASRHSGVEETQYF
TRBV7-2 CASSFGQANGYTF
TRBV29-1 CSVVALANEQFF
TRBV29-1 CSVAPGTGTGTDTQYF
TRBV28 CASSLNPTSGHNEQFF